The rows below give T cell receptor beta chains drawn from one sample of a study of CXCR3-negative and CXCR3-positive naive CD8 T cells. TCRdb reprocessed the 5' RACE reads, with one entry per CDR3 protein and no DNA. The table counts 70,000 to 95,000 distinct CDR3 sequences; 1.7% lies in the top ten. The sample taken for sequencing was naive CXCR3- CD8+ T cells from blood. These receptors all come from a human donor in good health. Some clones in this sample may be carry-over from other donors' samples. The CDR3 runs from the conserved cysteine through the conserved F or W.

TRBV29-1	TRBJ2-2	CSVEKAGTNTGELFF
TRBV14	TRBJ2-7	CASSQTTGLTYEQYF
TRBV7-9	TRBJ2-1	CASSSQGRQFF
TRBV5-1	TRBJ2-7	CASSPLAGGTYEQYF
TRBV7-9	TRBJ2-1	CASGVGESSYNEQFF
TRBV24-1	TRBJ2-2	CATQYTGELFF
TRBV7-9	TRBJ1-2	CASSKTPSSYGYIF
TRBV6-2/TRBV6-3	TRBJ2-3	CASSDSPAGDTQYF
TRBV4-1	TRBJ2-1	CASSQVKAGDSYNEQFF
TRBV29-1	TRBJ1-2	CSVLRGYTSGYTF
TRBV10-3	TRBJ2-2	CAITTGLSGELFF
TRBV29-1	TRBJ1-2	CSVDLGQNYGYTF
TRBV7-7	TRBJ2-7	CASSPNGLAGEPRSYEQYF
TRBV29-1	TRBJ2-2	CSARTENTGELFF
TRBV5-1	TRBJ2-7	CASSLDWLYEQYF
TRBV19	TRBJ2-1	CASGGSSYNEQFF
TRBV5-6	TRBJ1-5	CASSSRRTGIVQPQHF
TRBV9	TRBJ2-5	CASSVNRDSRLQETQYF
TRBV28	TRBJ2-1	CASSHRGGPWQFF
TRBV9	TRBJ2-7	CASSVGQAAYEQYF
TRBV7-8	TRBJ2-7	CASSSPNYEQYF
TRBV5-4	TRBJ2-3	CASIAGVGSDTQYF
TRBV7-9	TRBJ1-1	CASSLSIETEAFF
TRBV6-5	TRBJ2-3	CASSYSPGGADTQYF
TRBV6-6	TRBJ1-2	CASSPTSAGGYTF
TRBV4-1	TRBJ2-3	CASSLGASGIPDTQYF
TRBV29-1	TRBJ2-2	CSVFQGGTGELFF
TRBV10-2	TRBJ2-7	CASSGGGRFSEQYF
TRBV14	TRBJ2-7	CASSPGQSYEQYF
TRBV4-1	TRBJ2-1	CASSHLGASINEQFF
TRBV7-9	TRBJ1-2	CASRRTTGIEGYTF
TRBV29-1	TRBJ1-2	CSVVGGETYGYTF
TRBV5-1	TRBJ2-3	CASSFRRDGTDTQYF
TRBV20-1	TRBJ1-5	CSASEQGYQPQHF
TRBV9	TRBJ1-1	CASSVESAGFPEAFF
TRBV28	TRBJ2-5	CASSPDRPRSEETQYF
TRBV28	TRBJ1-2	CASSLDRLSYGYTF
TRBV10-3	TRBJ2-3	CAMGTVSTDTQYF
TRBV28	TRBJ2-5	CASSLRSVQETQYF
TRBV29-1	TRBJ2-3	CSVLTGVADTQYF
TRBV20-1	TRBJ2-1	CSASSPGLEQFF
TRBV25-1	TRBJ1-5	CASSDPGGNQPQHF
TRBV7-9	TRBJ2-7	CASSGRTGGGPQGEQYF
TRBV24-1	TRBJ1-2	CATSDPGTDLYGYTF
TRBV7-9	TRBJ1-1	CTSSPTALMNTEAFF
TRBV29-1	TRBJ2-1	CSIFRRNYNEQFF
TRBV6-5	TRBJ2-2	CASSWGGRAWTGELFF
TRBV12-3/TRBV12-4	TRBJ2-3	CASSFYPGVAGASTDTQYF
TRBV10-2	TRBJ2-3	CASSEGRGDTQYF
TRBV11-3	TRBJ2-7	CASSSGQPYEQYF
TRBV29-1	TRBJ1-1	CSVEGEDTEAFF
TRBV9	TRBJ2-7	CASSDSGAVLGEQYF